This TCR beta chain appears in the sequencing data of a study of blood T cell repertoires in COVID-19. In the study overall: Acute-phase and convalescent COVID-19 samples originated in the United States, Italy and Spain.

Methods used by the authors: From reference gene primer amplification, estimates of nucleated cell counts were derived. Some clones are missing from TCRdb's copy, which holds only in-frame ones; the method was immunoSEQ multiplex PCR. The DNA was the basis for D and trimming; V, J and clone size are from that table. The profile shows around 62,000 clones, 88% of them singletons. Per germline, CDR1 LGHNA and CDR2 YSLEER. The CDR3 sequence is 15 residues long. The germline V and J ends were trimmed by 4 bases and 7 bases, with 19 bases remaining between them. The clonotype comes from a human donor in a cohort sampled during active COVID-19. This sequence joins TRBV4-3 and TRBJ1-2; D unclear. The sample comprised peripheral blood. The CDR3 protein is CASSPQVPTLGGYTF. CDR3 coding DNA: TGCGCCAGCAGCCCCCAGGTCCCCACTCTGGGTGGCTACACCTTC.